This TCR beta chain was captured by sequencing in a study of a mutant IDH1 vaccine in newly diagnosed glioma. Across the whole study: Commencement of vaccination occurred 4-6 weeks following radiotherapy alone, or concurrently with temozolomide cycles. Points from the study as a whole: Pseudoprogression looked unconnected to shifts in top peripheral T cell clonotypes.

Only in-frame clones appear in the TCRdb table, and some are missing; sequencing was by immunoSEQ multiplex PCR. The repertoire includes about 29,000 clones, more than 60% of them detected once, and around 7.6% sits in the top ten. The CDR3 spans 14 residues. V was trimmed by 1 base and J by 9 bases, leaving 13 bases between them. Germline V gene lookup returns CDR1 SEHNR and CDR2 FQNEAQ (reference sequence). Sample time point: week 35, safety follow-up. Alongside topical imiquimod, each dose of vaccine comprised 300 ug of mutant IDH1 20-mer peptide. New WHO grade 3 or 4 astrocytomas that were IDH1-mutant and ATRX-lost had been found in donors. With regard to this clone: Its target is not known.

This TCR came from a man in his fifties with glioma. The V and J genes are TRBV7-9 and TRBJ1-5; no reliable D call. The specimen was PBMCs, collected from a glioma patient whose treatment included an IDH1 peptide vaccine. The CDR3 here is CASSLGVAEGPQHF. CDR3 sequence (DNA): TGTGCCAGCAGCTTAGGTGTAGCCGAGGGGCCCCAGCATTTT.